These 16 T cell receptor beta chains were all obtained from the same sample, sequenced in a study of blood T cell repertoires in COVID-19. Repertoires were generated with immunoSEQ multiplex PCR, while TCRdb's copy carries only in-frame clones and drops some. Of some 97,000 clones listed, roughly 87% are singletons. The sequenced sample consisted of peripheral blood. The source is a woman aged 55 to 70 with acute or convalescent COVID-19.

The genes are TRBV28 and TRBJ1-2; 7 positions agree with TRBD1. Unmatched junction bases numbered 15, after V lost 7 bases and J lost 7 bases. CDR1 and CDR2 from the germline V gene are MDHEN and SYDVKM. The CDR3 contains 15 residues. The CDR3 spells CASTAAPTGIAGYTF. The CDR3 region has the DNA TGTGCCAGCACCGCAGCACCGACAGGGATTGCTGGCTACACCTTC.

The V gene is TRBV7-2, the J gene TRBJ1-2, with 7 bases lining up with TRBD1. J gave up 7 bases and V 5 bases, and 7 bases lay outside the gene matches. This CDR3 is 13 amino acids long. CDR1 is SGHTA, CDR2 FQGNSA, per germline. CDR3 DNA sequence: TGTGCCAGCAGCGATTGGACAGGAAGTGGCTACACCTTC. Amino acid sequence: CASSDWTGSGYTF.

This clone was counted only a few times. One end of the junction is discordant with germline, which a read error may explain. The DNA for the CDR3 is TGCAGCGAATCTTCCGGGAGCAGAGATACGCAGTATTTT. Translation: CSESSGSRDTQYF. The rearrangement uses TRBV29-1 and TRBJ2-3, with a tentative D call TRBD2 (6 bases). The CDR3 loop spans 13 amino acids. From germline, CDR1 is SQVTM and CDR2 ANQGSEA.

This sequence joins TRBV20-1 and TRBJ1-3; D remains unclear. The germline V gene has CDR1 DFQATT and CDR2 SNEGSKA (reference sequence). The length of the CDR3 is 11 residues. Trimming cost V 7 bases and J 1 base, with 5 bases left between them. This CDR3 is CSVESGNTIYF. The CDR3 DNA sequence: TGCAGTGTTGAGTCTGGAAACACCATATATTTT.

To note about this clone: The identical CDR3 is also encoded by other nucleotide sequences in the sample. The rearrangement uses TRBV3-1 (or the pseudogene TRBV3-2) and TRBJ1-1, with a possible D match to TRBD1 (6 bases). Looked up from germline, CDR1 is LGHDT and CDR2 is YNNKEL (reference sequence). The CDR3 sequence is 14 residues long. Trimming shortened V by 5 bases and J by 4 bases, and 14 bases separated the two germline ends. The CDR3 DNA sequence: TGTGCCAGCAGCTCCAAAGGGGGTGGCACTGAAGCTTTCTTT. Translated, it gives CASSSKGGGTEAFF.

CDR3 bases: TGTGCCAGTAGTATCCAGGGGGCGGTAGGCTACACCTTC. Its protein product is CASSIQGAVGYTF. This chain uses TRBV19 with TRBJ1-2; 8 bases map to TRBD1. Germline-derived CDR1 and CDR2 are LNHDA and SQIVND (reference sequence). The CDR3 totals 13 residues. J lost 8 bases, V lost 3 bases, and 5 bases had no gene match.

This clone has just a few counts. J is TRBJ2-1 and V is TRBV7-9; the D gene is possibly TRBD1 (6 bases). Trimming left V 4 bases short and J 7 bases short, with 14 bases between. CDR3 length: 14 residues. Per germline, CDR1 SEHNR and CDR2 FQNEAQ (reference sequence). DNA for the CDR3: TGTGCCAGCAGCTCCCGAAACAGGGTGAATGAGCAGTTCTTC. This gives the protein CASSSRNRVNEQFF.

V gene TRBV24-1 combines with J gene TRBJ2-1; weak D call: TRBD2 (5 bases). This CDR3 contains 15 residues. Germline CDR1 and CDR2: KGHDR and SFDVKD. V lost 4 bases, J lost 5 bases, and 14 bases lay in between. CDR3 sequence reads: CATSDRTSMDNEQFF. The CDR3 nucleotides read TGTGCCACCAGTGACAGAACTAGTATGGACAATGAGCAGTTCTTC.

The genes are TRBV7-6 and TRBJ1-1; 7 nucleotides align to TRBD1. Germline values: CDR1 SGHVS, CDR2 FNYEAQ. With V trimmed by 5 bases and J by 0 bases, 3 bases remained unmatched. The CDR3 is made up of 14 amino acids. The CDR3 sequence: CASSLGQLNTEAFF. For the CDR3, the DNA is TGTGCCAGCAGCCTGGGACAGCTGAACACTGAAGCTTTCTTT.

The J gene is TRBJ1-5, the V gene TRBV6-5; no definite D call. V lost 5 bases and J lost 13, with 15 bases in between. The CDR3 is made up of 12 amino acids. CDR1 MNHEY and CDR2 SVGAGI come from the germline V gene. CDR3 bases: TGTGCCAGCAGTAGCCGGGAGAATCGACAGCATTTT. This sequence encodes CASSSRENRQHF.

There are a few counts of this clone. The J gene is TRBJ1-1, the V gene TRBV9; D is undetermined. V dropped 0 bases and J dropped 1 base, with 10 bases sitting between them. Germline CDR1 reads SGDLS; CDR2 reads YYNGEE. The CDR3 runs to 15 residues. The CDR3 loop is CASSVEAERNTEAFF. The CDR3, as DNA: TGTGCCAGCAGCGTAGAGGCAGAGCGGAACACTGAAGCTTTCTTT. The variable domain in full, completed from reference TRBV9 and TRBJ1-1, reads DSGVTQTPKHLITATGQRVTLRCSPRSGDLSVYWYQQSLDQGLQFLIQYYNGEERAKGNILERFSAQQFPDLHSELNLSSLELGDSALYFCASSVEAERNTEAFFGQGTRLTVV.

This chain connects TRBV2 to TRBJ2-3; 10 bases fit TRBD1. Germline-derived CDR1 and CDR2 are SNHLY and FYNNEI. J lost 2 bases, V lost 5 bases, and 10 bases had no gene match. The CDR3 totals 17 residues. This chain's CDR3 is CASSLLPGTGATDTQYF. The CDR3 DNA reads TGTGCCAGCAGTTTACTTCCCGGGACAGGGGCCACAGATACGCAGTATTTT.

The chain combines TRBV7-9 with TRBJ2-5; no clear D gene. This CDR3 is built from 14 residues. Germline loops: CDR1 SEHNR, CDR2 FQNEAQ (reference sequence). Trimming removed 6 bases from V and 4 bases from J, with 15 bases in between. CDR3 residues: CASSLNSFTETQYF. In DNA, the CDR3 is TGTGCCAGCAGTCTCAACAGCTTCACAGAGACCCAGTACTTC.

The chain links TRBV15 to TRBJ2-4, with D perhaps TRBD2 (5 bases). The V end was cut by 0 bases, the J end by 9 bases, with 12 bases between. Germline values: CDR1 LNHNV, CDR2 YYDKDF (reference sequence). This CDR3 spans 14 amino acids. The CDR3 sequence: CATSRDRHGGIQYF. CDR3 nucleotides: TGTGCCACCAGCAGAGATCGCCACGGAGGCATTCAGTACTTC.

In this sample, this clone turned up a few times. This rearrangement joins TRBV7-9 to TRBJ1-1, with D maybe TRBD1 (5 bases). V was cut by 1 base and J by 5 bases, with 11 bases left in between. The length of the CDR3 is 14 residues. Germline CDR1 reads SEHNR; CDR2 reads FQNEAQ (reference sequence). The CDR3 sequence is CASSLDPGGTEAFF. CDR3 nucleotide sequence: TGTGCCAGCAGCTTAGATCCCGGGGGGACTGAAGCTTTCTTT.

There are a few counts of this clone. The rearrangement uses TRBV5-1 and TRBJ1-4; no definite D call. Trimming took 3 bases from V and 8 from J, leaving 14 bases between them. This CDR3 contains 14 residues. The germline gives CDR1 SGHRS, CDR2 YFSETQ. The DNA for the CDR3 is TGCGCCAGCAGCTCCCAAGAGGCCGCCGAAAAACTGTTTTTT. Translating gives CASSSQEAAEKLFF.